Below are 27 T cell receptor beta chains sequenced from a single sample in a study of response to subunit inactivated influenza vaccine. From the RT-PCR reads, TCRdb called clonotypes with MiXCR, one entry per CDR3 protein. The sample yields more than 450,000 distinct CDR3 sequences, about 11% seen once. This sample also appeared in a second study, on T cells expressing NK-cell markers. From that report: The TCR beta cDNA came from 5'RACE template switching with UMIs.

The sample was PBMCs from blood, taken on the day of vaccination. Source of these receptors: a man aged 45-60 years who received an inactivated influenza vaccine.

In this sample, this clonotype turned up many times. The V gene is TRBV28, the J gene TRBJ2-7; TRBD1 or TRBD2 may be the D gene (6 bases each). V was clipped by 5 bases and J by 6 bases, with 14 bases between them. Looked up from germline, CDR1 is MDHEN and CDR2 is SYDVKM. The CDR3 length is 13 residues. The DNA of the CDR3 is TGTGCCAGCAGTCTCCCGGGGGCAGGCGAGCAGTACTTC. The encoded protein is CASSLPGAGEQYF.

This chain uses TRBV5-1 with TRBJ2-1; 9 nucleotides agree with TRBD2. Looked up from germline, CDR1 is SGHRS and CDR2 is YFSETQ. This CDR3 spans 16 amino acids. V was pared by 4 bases and J by 1 base, with 6 bases of the junction left unmatched. As DNA, the CDR3 is TGCGCCAGCAGCGCAGGTAGCGGGAGATCCTACAATGAGCAGTTCTTC. Translating gives CASSAGSGRSYNEQFF.

The chain has TRBV6-6 and TRBJ1-1; tentatively, D is TRBD1 (5 bases). Trimming took 4 bases from V and 12 from J, leaving 15 bases between them. Germline CDR1 MNHNY, CDR2 SVGAGI (reference sequence). The CDR3 spans 12 residues. CDR3 protein: CASSSPGGETFF. The CDR3 bases are TGTGCCAGCAGTTCTCCTGGGGGAGAGACTTTCTTT.

This clonotype occurred many times. The chain recombines TRBV18 with TRBJ2-3; D possibly uses TRBD1 or TRBD2 (5 bases each). The CDR3 is made up of 14 amino acids. The V gene's germline CDR1 is KGHSH and CDR2 LQKENI. With 5 bases removed from V and 2 bases from J, the gap between germline ends came to 11 bases. CDR3 residues: CASSTGLYTDTQYF. CDR3 in DNA: TGTGCCAGCTCAACAGGACTGTACACAGATACGCAGTATTTT.

The table lists this clonotype with many counts. J is TRBJ2-7 and V is TRBV7-2, with D tentatively TRBD1 or TRBD2 (5 bases each). CDR3 length: 14 amino acids. Germline V gene lookup returns CDR1 SGHTA and CDR2 FQGNSA. Trimming took off 3 bases at V and 5 bases at J, with 14 bases between the two ends. This CDR3 reads CASSFIGASHEQYF. CDR3 coding DNA: TGTGCCAGCAGCTTCATTGGGGCTAGCCACGAGCAGTACTTC.

The chain links TRBV7-9 to TRBJ2-2; 7 bases fit TRBD1. Germline lookup yields CDR1 SEHNR and CDR2 FQNEAQ (reference sequence). CDR3 size: 15 residues. J lost 7 bases, V lost 3 bases, and 8 bases had no gene match. In DNA, the CDR3 is TGTGCCAGCAGCTTGGAGAGACAGGGACACGGGGAGCTGTTTTTT. This encodes CASSLERQGHGELFF. Full variable domain (outside the CDR3, taken from reference TRBV7-9 and TRBJ2-2): DTGVSQNPRHKITKRGQNVTFRCDPISEHNRLYWYRQTLGQGPEFLTYFQNEAQLEKSRLLSDRFSAERPKGSFSTLEIQRTEQGDSAMYLCASSLERQGHGELFFGEGSRLTVL.

V gene TRBV7-2 combines with J gene TRBJ1-1; 8 positions match TRBD1. The CDR3 covers 16 residues. The ends lost 5 bases at V and 4 bases at J; junction bases unmatched: 12. The V gene's germline CDR1 is SGHTA and CDR2 FQGNSA. CDR3 amino acids: CASSLDRALSSTEAFF. The CDR3 coding sequence is TGTGCCAGCAGCCTGGACAGGGCGCTTTCGAGCACTGAAGCTTTCTTT.

The rearrangement links TRBV10-3 to TRBJ1-5, with D possibly TRBD1 on 5 matching bases. This CDR3 is built from 16 residues. Germline V gene lookup returns CDR1 ENHRY and CDR2 SYGVKD. The V end lost 9 bases, the J end lost 0 bases, and 18 bases lay between the germline ends. The CDR3 here is CAIGGARGYSNQPQHF. CDR3 bases: TGTGCCATAGGAGGGGCGAGAGGTTATAGCAATCAGCCCCAGCATTTT.

The rearrangement joins TRBV29-1 to TRBJ2-7, with TRBD1 matching over 8 bases. J gave up 3 bases and V 4 bases, and 8 bases lay outside the gene matches. The length of the CDR3 is 14 residues. The germline CDR1 and CDR2 sequences are SQVTM and ANQGSEA. The CDR3 DNA follows: TGCAGCGTTGCCGCTCCCGGGACAGGCTACGAGCAGTACTTC. It translates to CSVAAPGTGYEQYF.

This clonotype was counted only a few times. V gene TRBV28 combines with J gene TRBJ1-1, with unresolved D. The germline gives CDR1 MDHEN, CDR2 SYDVKM. V gave up 3 bases and J gave up 3 bases, with 11 bases separating them. The length of the CDR3 is 14 residues. CDR3 bases: TGTGCCAGCAGTTTCCGGGGTCGCTACACTGAAGCTTTCTTT. Residues: CASSFRGRYTEAFF. The entire variable domain, with the rest obtained from reference TRBV28 and TRBJ1-1, is as follows: DVKVTQSSRYLVKRTGEKVFLECVQDMDHENMFWYRQDPGLGLRLIYFSYDVKMKEKGDIPEGYSVSREKKERFSLILESASTNQTSMYLCASSFRGRYTEAFFGQGTRLTVV.

This clonotype was found many times. The rearrangement uses TRBV19 and TRBJ2-1, with D maybe TRBD1 (5 bases). Trimming took off 3 bases at V and 5 bases at J, with 14 bases between the two ends. This CDR3 has 15 residues. CDR1 LNHDA and CDR2 SQIVND come from the germline V gene (reference sequence). The CDR3 loop is CASSILRTRNNEQFF. The DNA for the CDR3 is TGTGCCAGTAGTATTCTCCGGACACGGAACAATGAGCAGTTCTTC.

This clonotype was detected many times. The chain joins TRBV5-1 to TRBJ1-1; D gene unclear. V gave up 0 bases and J gave up 5 bases, with 8 bases separating them. CDR3 length: 13 amino acids. Germline CDR1 reads SGHRS; CDR2 reads YFSETQ. The CDR3 nucleotides read TGCGCCAGCAGCTTGGCCCTGGGGACTGAAGCTTTCTTT. It yields the protein CASSLALGTEAFF.

The chain combines TRBV6-2 or TRBV6-3 with TRBJ2-1, with D tentatively TRBD2 (5 bases). Germline-derived CDR1 and CDR2 are MNHEY and SVGEGT. Trimming took off 2 bases at V and 10 bases at J, with 12 bases between the two ends. CDR3 length: 13 residues. This chain's CDR3 is CASSYGSALEQFF. CDR3 nucleotides: TGTGCCAGCAGTTACGGTAGCGCTCTAGAGCAGTTCTTC.

This clonotype has a handful of counts. V is TRBV13 and J is TRBJ2-1; a possible D gene is TRBD2 (6 bases). CDR3 length: 16 residues. CDR1 PRHDT and CDR2 FYEKMQ come from the germline V gene (reference sequence). Trimming took off 5 bases at V and 1 base at J, with 15 bases between the two ends. CDR3 sequence (DNA): TGTGCCAGCAGCCCCCCGGGACTTAAGTCCTACAATGAGCAGTTCTTC. Translating it yields CASSPPGLKSYNEQFF.

Only a few counts were recorded for this clonotype. V usage is TRBV25-1 and J usage is TRBJ2-3; TRBD2 aligns across 9 bases. V trimming: 5 bases; J trimming: 0 bases; junction bases outside the gene matches: 6. Germline CDR1 is MGHDK and CDR2 is SYGVNS. This CDR3 is 16 amino acids long. CDR3 nucleotides: TGTGCCAGCAGTATCGGGCTAGCGGGGAGCACAGATACGCAGTATTTT. Protein: CASSIGLAGSTDTQYF. The complete variable domain, with remaining parts taken from reference TRBV25-1 and TRBJ2-3, reads EADIYQTPRYLVIGTGKKITLECSQTMGHDKMYWYQQDPGMELHLIHYSYGVNSTEKGDLSSESTVSRIRTEHFPLTLESARPSHTSQYLCASSIGLAGSTDTQYFGPGTRLTVL.

The chain couples TRBV12-3 or TRBV12-4 to TRBJ2-7; D is unresolved. Trimming took 3 bases from V and 0 from J, leaving 9 bases between them. CDR3 size: 14 residues. CDR3 sequence reads: CASSLAPSSYEQYF. The CDR3 coding sequence is TGTGCCAGCAGTTTGGCGCCTAGCTCCTACGAGCAGTACTTC.

The rearrangement joins TRBV28 to TRBJ2-7; D is unclear. CDR3 size: 12 residues. Germline V lookup: CDR1 MDHEN, CDR2 SYDVKM. Trimming removed 10 bases at V and 6 bases at J, with 16 bases between. The CDR3 DNA reads TGTGCCACCAGACCCCGTCCTGGCGAGCAGTACTTC. Protein: CATRPRPGEQYF.

This clonotype was seen only a few times. V usage is TRBV12-3 or TRBV12-4 and J usage is TRBJ2-5, with 12 nucleotides matching TRBD1. V lost 7 bases and J lost 7; bases outside the gene matches: 7. This CDR3 has 14 residues. CDR3 protein: CASNPGQGAGTQYF. CDR3 DNA sequence: TGTGCCAGCAACCCGGGACAGGGGGCCGGGACCCAGTACTTC.

This clonotype turned up a few times. V usage is TRBV2 and J usage is TRBJ2-1, with a tentative D call TRBD1 (5 bases). Trimming took off 0 bases at V and 3 bases at J, with 12 bases between the two ends. Germline CDR1 and CDR2: SNHLY and FYNNEI. This CDR3 spans 16 amino acids. The CDR3 DNA sequence: TGTGCCAGCAGTGAAGCGCTTTGGACAATCTACAATGAGCAGTTCTTC. Encoded protein: CASSEALWTIYNEQFF.

This clonotype has just a few counts. The genes are TRBV29-1 and TRBJ1-2, with 7 bases matching TRBD1. Germline trimming cut 2 bases from V and 2 bases from J; bases unmatched to any gene: 2. Looked up from germline, CDR1 is SQVTM and CDR2 is ANQGSEA. The CDR3 sequence is 13 residues long. The CDR3 DNA reads as TGCAGCGTTGAAAGGGGGCGAAACTATGGCTACACCTTC. Protein sequence: CSVERGRNYGYTF.

V is TRBV6-2 or TRBV6-3 and J is TRBJ2-5; D is unclear. The CDR3 sequence is 11 residues long. Between the trimmed V and J ends, which lost 6 bases and 7 bases, there was a span of 9 bases. CDR1 and CDR2 (germline): MNHEY, SVGEGT. In DNA, the CDR3 is TGTGCCAGCAGCCGCCAATGGACCCAGTACTTC. It is translated as CASSRQWTQYF.

The rearrangement links TRBV7-9 to TRBJ2-5; no reliable D call. CDR1 and CDR2 (germline): SEHNR, FQNEAQ (reference sequence). The CDR3 is made up of 14 amino acids. Trimming shortened V by 1 base and J by 2 bases, and 8 bases separated the two germline ends. In DNA form, the CDR3 reads TGTGCCAGCAGCTTAGGGCCGGCTCAAGAGACCCAGTACTTC. Its translation: CASSLGPAQETQYF.

The rearrangement uses TRBV5-1 and TRBJ2-2, with D possibly matching TRBD1 (6 bases). Trimming shortened V by 1 base and J by 8 bases, and 12 bases separated the two germline ends. This CDR3 is built from 14 residues. Germline-derived CDR1 and CDR2 are SGHRS and YFSETQ. The CDR3 sequence is CASSLYEQGGELFF. For the CDR3, the DNA is TGCGCCAGCAGCTTGTATGAACAGGGAGGGGAGCTGTTTTTT.

This clonotype was picked up a small number of times. This rearrangement joins TRBV20-1 to TRBJ1-2; D remains ambiguous. Trimming stripped 3 bases from V and 7 bases from J, with 12 bases between. Germline CDR1 reads DFQATT; CDR2 reads SNEGSKA (reference sequence). The CDR3 length is 12 residues. The DNA for the CDR3 is TGCAGTGCTAGTGGAGGGCTGGGTGGCTACACCTTC. This translates into CSASGGLGGYTF.

This clonotype was counted between two and nine times. The chain is built from TRBV20-1 and TRBJ2-1, with 9 bases lining up with TRBD2. The CDR3 spans 14 residues. CDR1 and CDR2 (germline): DFQATT, SNEGSKA (reference sequence). Losses at the gene ends were 1 base for V and 13 bases for J; bases not matched to a gene: 11. This chain's CDR3 is CSARVPASGGIQFF. CDR3 nucleotides: TGCAGTGCTAGAGTGCCAGCCAGCGGGGGGATTCAGTTCTTC.

This clonotype was recorded a few times. The gene calls are TRBV29-1 and TRBJ2-7; D is possibly TRBD1 (6 bases). CDR1 and CDR2 (germline): SQVTM, ANQGSEA. The CDR3 spans 13 residues. With 4 bases removed from V and 9 bases from J, the gap between germline ends came to 19 bases. CDR3 nucleotides: TGCAGCGTTGTTTTAGCCCTGGGGGCAGGGCAGTACTTC. It specifies CSVVLALGAGQYF.

This clonotype occurred a few times. The V gene is TRBV6-6, the J gene TRBJ1-5, with unresolved D. The CDR3 consists of 12 residues. V was shortened by 7 bases and J by 4 bases, with 8 bases between the two germline ends. Per the germline V gene, CDR1 is MNHNY and CDR2 is SVGAGI (reference sequence). CDR3 amino acids: CASTTSNQPQHF. CDR3 bases: TGTGCCAGCACCACCTCTAATCAGCCCCAGCATTTT.